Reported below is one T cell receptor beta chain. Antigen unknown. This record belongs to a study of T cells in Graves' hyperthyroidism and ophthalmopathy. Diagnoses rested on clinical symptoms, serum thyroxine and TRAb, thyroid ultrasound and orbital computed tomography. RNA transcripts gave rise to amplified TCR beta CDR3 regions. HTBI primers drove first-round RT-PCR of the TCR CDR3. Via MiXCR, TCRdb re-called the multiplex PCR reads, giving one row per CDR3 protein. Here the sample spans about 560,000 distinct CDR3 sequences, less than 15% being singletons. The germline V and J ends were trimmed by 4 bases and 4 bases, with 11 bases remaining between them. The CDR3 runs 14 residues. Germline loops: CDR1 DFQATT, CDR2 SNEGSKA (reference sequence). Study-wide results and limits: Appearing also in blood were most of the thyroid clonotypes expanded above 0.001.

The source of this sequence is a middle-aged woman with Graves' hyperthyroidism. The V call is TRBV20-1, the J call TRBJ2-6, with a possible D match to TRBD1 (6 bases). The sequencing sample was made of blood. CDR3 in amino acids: CSATSGVGANVLTF. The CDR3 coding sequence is TGCAGTGCTACTTCAGGGGTCGGGGCCAACGTCCTGACTTTC.